These 7 T cell receptor beta chains came from one sample sequenced in a study of OX40 agonist ivuxolimab in advanced cancers. TCRdb's copy holds only in-frame clones and misses some; the assay was immunoSEQ multiplex PCR. In the table there are approximately 74,000 clones, around 90% of which are singletons. Sequencing was performed on CD4+ or CD8+ T cells sorted from blood, taken in a trial of the OX40 agonist ivuxolimab. The receptors were sampled from an adult with an advanced solid tumor such as melanoma, head and neck, liver or kidney cancer.

This chain uses TRBV4-1 with TRBJ2-7; D unclear. This CDR3 has 15 amino acids. Deletions cut 5 bases from V and 0 bases from J, with 14 bases between. CDR1 is MGHRA and CDR2 is YSYEKL in the germline V gene. The chain's CDR3 is CASSLRRTSSYEQYF. The CDR3 DNA is TGCGCCAGCAGCTTAAGACGGACCTCCTCCTACGAGCAGTACTTC.

The chain joins TRBV10-3 to TRBJ1-2, with unresolved D. Germline CDR1 reads ENHRY; CDR2 reads SYGVKD. Trimming took 4 bases from V and 0 from J, leaving 9 bases between them. CDR3 length: 14 residues. In DNA, the CDR3 is TGTGCCATCAGTGGCCGCGCAGCTAACTATGGCTACACCTTC. This sequence encodes CAISGRAANYGYTF.

This chain connects TRBV7-8 to TRBJ1-3; D is ambiguous. Germline V gives CDR1 SGHVS, CDR2 FQNEAQ. V lost 1 base to trimming and J lost 0 bases, with 7 bases between them. The CDR3 runs 15 residues. For the CDR3, the DNA is TGTGCCAGCAGCTTAGGTGGGAGCTCTGGAAACACCATATATTTT. Protein sequence: CASSLGGSSGNTIYF.

The chain employs TRBV7-2 and TRBJ2-5; D perhaps matches TRBD2 (5 bases). The CDR3 spans 15 residues. V gave up 3 bases and J gave up 0 bases, with 11 bases separating them. CDR1 SGHTA and CDR2 FQGNSA come from the germline V gene. The chain's CDR3 is CASSLDPGNQETQYF. For the CDR3, the DNA is TGTGCCAGCAGCTTGGACCCGGGGAACCAAGAGACCCAGTACTTC.

The V gene is TRBV6-6, the J gene TRBJ2-7; a weak D match, TRBD2 (5 bases). CDR1 and CDR2 (germline): MNHNY, SVGAGI (reference sequence). The CDR3 is made up of 13 amino acids. Trimming took off 6 bases at V and 3 bases at J, with 12 bases between the two ends. The CDR3 nucleotides are TGTGCCAGCAGGAAAGGACTTTACTACGAGCAGTACTTC. Amino acid sequence: CASRKGLYYEQYF.

The CDR3 DNA is TGCGCCAGCAGCTTGGGTCCGACCCGGACTAGCACAGATACGCAGTATTTT. Encoded protein: CASSLGPTRTSTDTQYF. This rearrangement joins TRBV5-1 to TRBJ2-3, with D perhaps matching TRBD2 (5 bases). The CDR3 is 17 residues long. Trimming shortened V by 0 bases and J by 0 bases, and 14 bases separated the two germline ends. In germline, CDR1 is SGHRS, CDR2 YFSETQ.

V usage is TRBV7-2 and J usage is TRBJ2-5; no firm D call. V lost 5 bases to trimming and J lost 3 bases, with 7 bases between them. Per germline, CDR1 SGHTA and CDR2 FQGNSA. The CDR3 runs 12 residues. DNA of the CDR3: TGTGCCAGCAGCCCACTTAAAGAGACCCAGTACTTC. This codes for CASSPLKETQYF.